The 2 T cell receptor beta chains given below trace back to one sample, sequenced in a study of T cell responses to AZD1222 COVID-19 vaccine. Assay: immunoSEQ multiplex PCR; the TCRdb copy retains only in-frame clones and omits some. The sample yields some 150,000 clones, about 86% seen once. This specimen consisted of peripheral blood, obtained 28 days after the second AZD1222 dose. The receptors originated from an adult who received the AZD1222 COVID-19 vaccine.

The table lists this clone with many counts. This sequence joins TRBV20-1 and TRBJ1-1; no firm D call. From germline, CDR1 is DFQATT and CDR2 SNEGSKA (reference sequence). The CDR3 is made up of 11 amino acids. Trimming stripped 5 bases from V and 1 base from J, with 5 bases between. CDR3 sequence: CSAWGNTEAFF. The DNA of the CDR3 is TGCAGTGCTTGGGGGAACACTGAAGCTTTCTTT.

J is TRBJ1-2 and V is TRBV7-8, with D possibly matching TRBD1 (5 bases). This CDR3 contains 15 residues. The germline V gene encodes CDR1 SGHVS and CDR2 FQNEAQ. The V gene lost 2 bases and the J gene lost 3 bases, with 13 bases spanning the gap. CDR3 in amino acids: CASSLIGWGDYGYTF. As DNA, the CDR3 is TGTGCCAGCAGCTTAATTGGTTGGGGGGACTATGGCTACACCTTC.